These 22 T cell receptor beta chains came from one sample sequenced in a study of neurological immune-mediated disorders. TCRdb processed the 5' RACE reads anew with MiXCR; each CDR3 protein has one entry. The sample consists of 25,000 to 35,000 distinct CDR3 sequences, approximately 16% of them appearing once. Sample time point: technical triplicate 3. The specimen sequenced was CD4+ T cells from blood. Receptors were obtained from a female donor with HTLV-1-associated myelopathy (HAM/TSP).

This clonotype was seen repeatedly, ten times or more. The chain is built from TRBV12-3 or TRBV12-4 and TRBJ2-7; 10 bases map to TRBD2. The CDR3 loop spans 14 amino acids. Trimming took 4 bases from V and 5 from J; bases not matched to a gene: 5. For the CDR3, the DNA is TGTGCCAGCAGTTCCCTAGCGGGGGAGGACGAGCAGTACTTC. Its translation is CASSSLAGEDEQYF.

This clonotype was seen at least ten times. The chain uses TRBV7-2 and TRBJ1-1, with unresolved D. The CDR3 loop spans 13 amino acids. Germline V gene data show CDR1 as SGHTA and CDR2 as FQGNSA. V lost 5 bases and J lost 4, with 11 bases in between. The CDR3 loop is CASSEVRGTEAFF. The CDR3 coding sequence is TGTGCCAGCAGCGAGGTTCGCGGCACTGAAGCTTTCTTT.

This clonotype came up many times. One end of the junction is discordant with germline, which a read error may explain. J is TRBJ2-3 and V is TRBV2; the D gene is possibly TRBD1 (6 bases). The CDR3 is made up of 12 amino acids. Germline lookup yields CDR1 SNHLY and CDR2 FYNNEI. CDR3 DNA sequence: TGTGCCGGCAGGGGATACCCAGATACGCAGTATTTT. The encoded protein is CAGRGYPDTQYF. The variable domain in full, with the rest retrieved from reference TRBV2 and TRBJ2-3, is EPEVTQTPSHQVTQMGQEVILRCVPISNHLYFYWYRQILGQKVEFLVSFYNNEISEKSEIFDDQFSVERPDGSNFTLKIRSTKLEDSAMYFCAGRGYPDTQYFGPGTRLTVL.

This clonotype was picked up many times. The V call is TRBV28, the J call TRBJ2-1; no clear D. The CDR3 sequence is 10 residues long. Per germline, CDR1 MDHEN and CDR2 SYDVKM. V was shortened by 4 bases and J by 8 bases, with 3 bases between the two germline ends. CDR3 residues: CASSSHEQFF. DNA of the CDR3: TGTGCCAGCAGTTCCCATGAGCAGTTCTTC.

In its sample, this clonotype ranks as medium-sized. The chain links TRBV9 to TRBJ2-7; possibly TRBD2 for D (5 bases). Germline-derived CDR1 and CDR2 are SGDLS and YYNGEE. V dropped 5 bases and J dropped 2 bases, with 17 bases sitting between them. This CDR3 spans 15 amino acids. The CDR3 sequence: CASSPDGGGTYEQYF. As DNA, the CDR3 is TGTGCCAGCAGTCCCGACGGAGGTGGCACCTACGAGCAGTACTTC.

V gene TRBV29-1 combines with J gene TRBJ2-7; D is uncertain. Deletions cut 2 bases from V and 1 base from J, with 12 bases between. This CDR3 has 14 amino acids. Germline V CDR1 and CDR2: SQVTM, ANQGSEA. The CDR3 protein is CSVEFSADSYEQYF. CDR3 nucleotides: TGCAGCGTTGAATTCTCCGCAGATTCCTACGAGCAGTACTTC.

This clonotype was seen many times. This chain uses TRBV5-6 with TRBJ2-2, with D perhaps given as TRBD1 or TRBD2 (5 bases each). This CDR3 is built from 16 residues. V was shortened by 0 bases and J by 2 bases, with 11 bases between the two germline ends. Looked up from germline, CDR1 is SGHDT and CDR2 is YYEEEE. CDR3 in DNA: TGTGCCAGCAGCTTGGACGGGGCCCTTAACACCGGGGAGCTGTTTTTT. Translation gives CASSLDGALNTGELFF.

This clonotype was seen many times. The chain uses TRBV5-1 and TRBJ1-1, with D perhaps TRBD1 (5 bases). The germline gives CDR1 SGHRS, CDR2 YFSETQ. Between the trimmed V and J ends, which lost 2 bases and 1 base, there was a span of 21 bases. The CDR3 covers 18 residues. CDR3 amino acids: CASSFTGGDLIGNTEAFF. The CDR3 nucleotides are TGCGCCAGCAGCTTCACGGGAGGGGACTTAATCGGGAACACTGAAGCTTTCTTT.

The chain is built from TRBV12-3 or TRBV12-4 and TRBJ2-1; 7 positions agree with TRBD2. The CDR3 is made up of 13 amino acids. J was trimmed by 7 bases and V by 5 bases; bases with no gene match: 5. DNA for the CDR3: TGTGCCAGCAGTCTGACTAGCAGGAATGAGCAGTTCTTC. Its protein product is CASSLTSRNEQFF.

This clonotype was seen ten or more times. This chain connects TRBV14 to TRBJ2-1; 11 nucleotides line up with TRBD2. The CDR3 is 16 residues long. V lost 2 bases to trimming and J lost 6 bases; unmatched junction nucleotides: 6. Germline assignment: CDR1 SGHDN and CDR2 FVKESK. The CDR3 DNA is TGTGCCAGCAGCCAACTAGCGGGGGGATCTGGCAATGAGCAGTTCTTC. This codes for CASSQLAGGSGNEQFF.

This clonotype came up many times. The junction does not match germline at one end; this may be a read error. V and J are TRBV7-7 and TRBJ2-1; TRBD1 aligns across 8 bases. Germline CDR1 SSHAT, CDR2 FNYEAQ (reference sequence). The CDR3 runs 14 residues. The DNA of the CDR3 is TGTGCTAGCAGCCGCTTCGGACAGGGTAATGAGCAGTTCTTC. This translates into CASSRFGQGNEQFF. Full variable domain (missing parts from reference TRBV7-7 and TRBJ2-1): GAGVSQSPRYKVTKRGQDVTLRCDPISSHATLYWYQQALGQGPEFLTYFNYEAQPDKSGLPSDRFSAERPEGSISTLTIQRTEQRDSAMYRCASSRFGQGNEQFFGPGTRLTVL.

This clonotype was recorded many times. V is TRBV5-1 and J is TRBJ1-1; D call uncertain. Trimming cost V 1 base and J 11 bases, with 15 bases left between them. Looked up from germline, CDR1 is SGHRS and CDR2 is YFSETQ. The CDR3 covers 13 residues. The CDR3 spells CASSLMATHGAFF. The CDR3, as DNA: TGCGCCAGCAGCTTGATGGCAACGCACGGGGCTTTCTTT.

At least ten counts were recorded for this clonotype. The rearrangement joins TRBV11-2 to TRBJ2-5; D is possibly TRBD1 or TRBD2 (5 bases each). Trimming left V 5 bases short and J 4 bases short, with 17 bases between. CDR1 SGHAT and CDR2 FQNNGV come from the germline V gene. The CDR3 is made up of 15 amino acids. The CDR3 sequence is CASSPRGGTGETQYF. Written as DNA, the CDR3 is TGTGCCAGCAGCCCCCGCGGTGGGACGGGAGAGACCCAGTACTTC.

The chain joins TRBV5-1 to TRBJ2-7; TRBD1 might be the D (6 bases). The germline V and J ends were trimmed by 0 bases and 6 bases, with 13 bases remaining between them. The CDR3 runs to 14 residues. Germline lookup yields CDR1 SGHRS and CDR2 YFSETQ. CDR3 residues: CASSLEGGHVEQYF. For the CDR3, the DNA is TGCGCCAGCAGCTTGGAAGGGGGTCATGTCGAGCAGTACTTC.

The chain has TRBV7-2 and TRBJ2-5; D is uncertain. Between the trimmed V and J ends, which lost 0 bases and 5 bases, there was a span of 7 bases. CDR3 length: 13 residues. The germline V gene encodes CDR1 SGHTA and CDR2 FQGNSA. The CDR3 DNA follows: TGTGCCAGCAGCTTAGCGTACGGCGAGACCCAGTACTTC. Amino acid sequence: CASSLAYGETQYF.

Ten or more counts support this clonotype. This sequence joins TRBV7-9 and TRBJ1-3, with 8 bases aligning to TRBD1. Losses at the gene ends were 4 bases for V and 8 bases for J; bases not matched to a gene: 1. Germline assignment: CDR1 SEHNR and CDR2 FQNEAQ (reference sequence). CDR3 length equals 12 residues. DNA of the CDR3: TGTGCCAGCAGCTCGACAGGGGACACCATATATTTT. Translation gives CASSSTGDTIYF. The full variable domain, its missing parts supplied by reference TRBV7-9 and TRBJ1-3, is DTGVSQNPRHKITKRGQNVTFRCDPISEHNRLYWYRQTLGQGPEFLTYFQNEAQLEKSRLLSDRFSAERPKGSFSTLEIQRTEQGDSAMYLCASSSTGDTIYFGEGSWLTVV.

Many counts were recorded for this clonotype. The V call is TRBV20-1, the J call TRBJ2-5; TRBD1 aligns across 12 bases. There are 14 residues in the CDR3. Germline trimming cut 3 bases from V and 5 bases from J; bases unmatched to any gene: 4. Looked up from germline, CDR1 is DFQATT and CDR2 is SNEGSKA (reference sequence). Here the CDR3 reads CSARGTGGVETQYF. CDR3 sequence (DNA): TGCAGTGCTAGGGGGACAGGGGGCGTTGAGACCCAGTACTTC.

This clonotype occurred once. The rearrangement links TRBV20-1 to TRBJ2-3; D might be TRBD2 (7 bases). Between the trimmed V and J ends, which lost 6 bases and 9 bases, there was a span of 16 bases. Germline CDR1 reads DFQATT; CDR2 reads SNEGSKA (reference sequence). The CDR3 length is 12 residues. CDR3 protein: CSAGGRADTQYF. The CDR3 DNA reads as TGCAGTGCAGGGGGGAGGGCCGACACGCAGTATTTT.

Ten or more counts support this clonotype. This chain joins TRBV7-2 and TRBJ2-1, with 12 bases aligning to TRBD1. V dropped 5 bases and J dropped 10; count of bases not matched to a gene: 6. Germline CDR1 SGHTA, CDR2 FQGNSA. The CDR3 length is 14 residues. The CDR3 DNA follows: TGTGCCAGCAGCCGGGACAGGGGGCTAAAAGAGCAGTTCTTC. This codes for CASSRDRGLKEQFF. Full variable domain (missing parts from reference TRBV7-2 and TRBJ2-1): GAGVSQSPSNKVTEKGKDVELRCDPISGHTALYWYRQSLGQGLEFLIYFQGNSAPDKSGLPSDRFSAERTGGSVSTLTIQRTQQEDSAVYLCASSRDRGLKEQFFGPGTRLTVL.

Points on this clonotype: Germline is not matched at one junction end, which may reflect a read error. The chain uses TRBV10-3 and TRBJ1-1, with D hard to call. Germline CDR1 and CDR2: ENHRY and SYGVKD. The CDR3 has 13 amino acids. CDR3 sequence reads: CDIQGRRDTEAFF. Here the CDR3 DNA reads TGTGACATCCAAGGACGGAGGGACACTGAAGCTTTCTTT.

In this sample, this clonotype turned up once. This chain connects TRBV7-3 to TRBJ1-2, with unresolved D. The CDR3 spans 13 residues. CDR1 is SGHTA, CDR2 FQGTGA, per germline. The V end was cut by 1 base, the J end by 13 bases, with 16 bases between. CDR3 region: CASSLRVRRALTF. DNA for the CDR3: TGTGCCAGCAGCTTAAGGGTCCGACGGGCCCTCACCTTC.

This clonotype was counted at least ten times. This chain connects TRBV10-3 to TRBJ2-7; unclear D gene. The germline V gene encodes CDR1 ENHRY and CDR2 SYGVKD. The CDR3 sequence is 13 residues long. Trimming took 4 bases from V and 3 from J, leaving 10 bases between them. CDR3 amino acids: CAISGSDYYEQYF. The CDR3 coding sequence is TGTGCCATCAGTGGGTCAGATTACTACGAGCAGTACTTC.